This TCR beta chain derives from a study of blood T cell repertoires in COVID-19. Study as a whole: The analysed material was cDNA or gDNA that came from T cells, B-cell-depleted T cells, or PBMCs.

CDR3 size: 13 residues. J lost 2 bases, V lost 5 bases, and 4 bases had no gene match. Germline V lookup: CDR1 SGHRS, CDR2 YFSETQ. Produced via immunoSEQ multiplex PCR; TCRdb's table is partial and in-frame only. The table records around 300,000 clones, about nine tenths of them present only once. The sequenced sample was peripheral blood. The chain has TRBV5-1 and TRBJ2-7; 7 bases are shared with TRBD1. The origin of this receptor is a woman aged 25 to 39 with active or convalescent COVID-19. The CDR3 spells CASRLGQTYEQYF. CDR3 DNA: TGCGCCAGCAGGCTGGGACAGACCTACGAGCAGTACTTC.